This TCR beta chain derives from a study of identical twins. V lost 4 bases and J lost 7; bases outside the gene matches: 21. The CDR3 sequence is 19 residues long. TCRdb recomputed calls from the 5' RACE reads with MiXCR, one row per CDR3 protein. This sample has about 520,000 distinct CDR3 sequences, with around 20% found just once. These data also featured in a second study, about T cells expressing NK-cell markers.

This clonotype originated in a woman in her late teens or twenties in good health. This chain connects TRBV12-3 or TRBV12-4 to TRBJ2-7; 11 positions match TRBD1. Sequencing was done on a sample of CD4+ T cells sorted from blood. DNA for the CDR3: TGTGCCAGCAGTTACCGGACAGGGGGCTGGTACGGGACCCCTGGGGAGCAGTACTTC. Translating gives CASSYRTGGWYGTPGEQYF.